This T cell receptor (beta chain) was captured in a study of shared clonotypes between healthy human individuals. Genomic DNA (from each subset) was split evenly across several immunoSEQ plates. Assay: immunoSEQ multiplex PCR; the TCRdb copy retains only in-frame clones and omits some. The sample comprises some 2,000,000 clones, 85% to 95% of which are singletons, and about 1.1% rests with the top ten. Naive CD8 cells, CD45RO-negative and positively selected for CCR7, excluded terminally differentiated effector memory CD45RA+ cells. Germline loops: CDR1 SGHNT, CDR2 YYREEE (reference sequence). V shed 6 bases and J shed 4 bases, with 11 bases lying between them. The length of the CDR3 is 13 residues.

Sequenced sample: naive CD8+ T cells sorted from blood. The chain has TRBV5-4 and TRBJ2-1, with a possible D match to TRBD1 (6 bases). The receptor was derived from a man aged 18 to 29 in good health. CDR3 sequence reads: CASTLDRYNEQFF. In DNA form, the CDR3 reads TGTGCCAGCACCTTAGACAGGTACAATGAGCAGTTCTTC.